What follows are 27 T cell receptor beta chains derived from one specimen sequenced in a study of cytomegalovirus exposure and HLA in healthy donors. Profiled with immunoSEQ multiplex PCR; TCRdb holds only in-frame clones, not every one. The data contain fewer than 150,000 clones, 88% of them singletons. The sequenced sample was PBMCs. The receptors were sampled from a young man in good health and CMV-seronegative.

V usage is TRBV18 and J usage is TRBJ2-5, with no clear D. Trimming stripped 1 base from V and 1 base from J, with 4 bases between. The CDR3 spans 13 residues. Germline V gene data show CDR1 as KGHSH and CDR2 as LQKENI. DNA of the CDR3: TGTGCCAGCTCACCACAGAGCCAAGAGACCCAGTACTTC. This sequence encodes CASSPQSQETQYF. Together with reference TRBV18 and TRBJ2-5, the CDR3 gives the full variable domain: NAGVMQNPRHLVRRRGQEARLRCSPMKGHSHVYWYRQLPEEGLKFMVYLQKENIIDESGMPKERFSAEFPKEGPSILRIQQVVRGDSAAYFCASSPQSQETQYFGPGTRLLVL.

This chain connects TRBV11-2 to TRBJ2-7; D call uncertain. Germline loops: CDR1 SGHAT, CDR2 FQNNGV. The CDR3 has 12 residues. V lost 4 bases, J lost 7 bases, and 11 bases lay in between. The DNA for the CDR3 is TGTGCCAGCAGCTCGCAGTTATTTGAGCAGTACTTC. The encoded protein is CASSSQLFEQYF.

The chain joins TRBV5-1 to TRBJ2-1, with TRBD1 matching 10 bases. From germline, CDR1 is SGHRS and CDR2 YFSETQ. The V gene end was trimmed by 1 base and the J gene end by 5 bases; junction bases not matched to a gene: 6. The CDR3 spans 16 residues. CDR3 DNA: TGCGCCAGCAGCTTGTGGCCGGGACAGGGGAACAATGAGCAGTTCTTC. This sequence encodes CASSLWPGQGNNEQFF.

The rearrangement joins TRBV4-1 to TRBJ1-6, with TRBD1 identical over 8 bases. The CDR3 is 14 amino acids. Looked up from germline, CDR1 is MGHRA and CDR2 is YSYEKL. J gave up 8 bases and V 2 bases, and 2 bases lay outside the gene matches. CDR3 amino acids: CASSQMTGDSPLHF. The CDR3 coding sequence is TGCGCCAGCAGCCAAATGACAGGGGATTCACCCCTCCACTTT.

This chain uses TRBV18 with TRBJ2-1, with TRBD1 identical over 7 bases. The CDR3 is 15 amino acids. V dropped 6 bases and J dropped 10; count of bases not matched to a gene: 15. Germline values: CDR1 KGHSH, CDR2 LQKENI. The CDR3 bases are TGTGCCAGCTCGCCCACAGGGGAATATGAGCGGGAGCAGTTCTTC. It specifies CASSPTGEYEREQFF.

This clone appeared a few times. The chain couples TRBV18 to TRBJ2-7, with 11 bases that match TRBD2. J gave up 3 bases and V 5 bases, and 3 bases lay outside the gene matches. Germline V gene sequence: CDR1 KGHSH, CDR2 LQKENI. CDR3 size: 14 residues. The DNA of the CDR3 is TGTGCCAGCTCATCCGGGACTAGCGGCTACGAGCAGTACTTC. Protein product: CASSSGTSGYEQYF.

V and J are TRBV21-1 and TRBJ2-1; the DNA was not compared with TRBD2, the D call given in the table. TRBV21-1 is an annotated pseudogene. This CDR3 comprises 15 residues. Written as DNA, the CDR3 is TGTGCCAGCAGCACCGGGACTAGCGGGAGCAATGAGCAGTTCTTC. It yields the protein CASSTGTSGSNEQFF.

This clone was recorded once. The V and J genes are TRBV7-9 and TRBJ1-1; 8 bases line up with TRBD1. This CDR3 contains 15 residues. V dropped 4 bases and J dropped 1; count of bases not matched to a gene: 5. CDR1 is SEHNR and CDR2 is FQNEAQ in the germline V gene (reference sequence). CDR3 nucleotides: TGTGCCAGCAGCTCGGGACAGGCAAAGAACACTGAAGCTTTCTTT. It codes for CASSSGQAKNTEAFF.

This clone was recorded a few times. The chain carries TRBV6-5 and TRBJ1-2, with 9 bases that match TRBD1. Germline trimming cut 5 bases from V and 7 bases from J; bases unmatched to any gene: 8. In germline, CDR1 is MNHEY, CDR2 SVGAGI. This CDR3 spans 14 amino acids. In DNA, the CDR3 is TGTGCCAGCAGTCCGTCACAGGGGGCGATTGGCTACACCTTC. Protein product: CASSPSQGAIGYTF.

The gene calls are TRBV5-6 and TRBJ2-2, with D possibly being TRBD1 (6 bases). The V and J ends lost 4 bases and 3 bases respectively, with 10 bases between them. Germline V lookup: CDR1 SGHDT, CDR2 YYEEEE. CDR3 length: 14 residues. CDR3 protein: CASSRDTDTGELFF. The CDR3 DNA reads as TGTGCCAGCAGCCGGGACACGGACACCGGGGAGCTGTTTTTT.

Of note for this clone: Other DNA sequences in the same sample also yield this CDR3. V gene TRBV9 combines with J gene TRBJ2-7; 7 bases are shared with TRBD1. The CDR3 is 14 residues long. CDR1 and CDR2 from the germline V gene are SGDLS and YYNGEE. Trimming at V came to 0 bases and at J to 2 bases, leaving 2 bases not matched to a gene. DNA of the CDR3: TGTGCCAGCAGCGTAGGACAGGGTACCTACGAGCAGTACTTC. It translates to CASSVGQGTYEQYF.

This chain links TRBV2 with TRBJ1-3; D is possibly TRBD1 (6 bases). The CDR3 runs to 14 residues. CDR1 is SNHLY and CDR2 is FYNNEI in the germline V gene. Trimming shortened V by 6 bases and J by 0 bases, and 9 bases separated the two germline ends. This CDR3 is CASSGQHSGNTIYF. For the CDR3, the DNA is TGTGCCAGCAGCGGACAGCACTCTGGAAACACCATATATTTT.

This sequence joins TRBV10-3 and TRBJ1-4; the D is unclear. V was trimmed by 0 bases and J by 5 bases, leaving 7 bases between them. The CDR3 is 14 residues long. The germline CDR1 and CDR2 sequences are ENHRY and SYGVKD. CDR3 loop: CAISESARNEKLFF. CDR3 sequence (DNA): TGTGCCATCAGTGAGTCGGCCAGAAATGAAAAACTGTTTTTT.

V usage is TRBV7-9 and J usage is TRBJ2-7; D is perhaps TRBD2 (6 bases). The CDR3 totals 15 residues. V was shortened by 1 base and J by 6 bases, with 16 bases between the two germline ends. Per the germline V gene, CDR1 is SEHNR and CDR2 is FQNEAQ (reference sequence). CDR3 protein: CASSLEEGARPEQYF. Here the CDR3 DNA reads TGTGCCAGCAGCTTAGAGGAGGGAGCCCGTCCCGAGCAGTACTTC.

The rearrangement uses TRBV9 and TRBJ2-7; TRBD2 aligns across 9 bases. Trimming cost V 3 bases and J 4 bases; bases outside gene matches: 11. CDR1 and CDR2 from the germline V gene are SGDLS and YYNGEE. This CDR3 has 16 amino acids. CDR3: CASSATGTSSSYEQYF. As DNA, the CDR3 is TGTGCCAGCAGCGCCACCGGGACTAGCAGTTCTTACGAGCAGTACTTC. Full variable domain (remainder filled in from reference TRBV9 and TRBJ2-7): DSGVTQTPKHLITATGQRVTLRCSPRSGDLSVYWYQQSLDQGLQFLIQYYNGEERAKGNILERFSAQQFPDLHSELNLSSLELGDSALYFCASSATGTSSSYEQYFGPGTRLTVT.

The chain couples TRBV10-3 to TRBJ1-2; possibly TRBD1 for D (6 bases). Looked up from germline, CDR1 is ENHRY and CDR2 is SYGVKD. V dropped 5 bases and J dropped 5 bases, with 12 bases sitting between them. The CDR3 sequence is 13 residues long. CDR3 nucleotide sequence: TGTGCCATCAGTAGCCCCGGGACATATGGCTACACCTTC. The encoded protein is CAISSPGTYGYTF.

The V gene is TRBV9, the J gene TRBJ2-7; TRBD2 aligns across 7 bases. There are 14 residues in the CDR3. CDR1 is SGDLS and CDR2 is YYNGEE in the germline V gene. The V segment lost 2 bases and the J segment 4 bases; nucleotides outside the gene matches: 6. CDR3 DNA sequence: TGTGCCAGCAGCGTCGCTAGCGGAATTTACGAGCAGTACTTC. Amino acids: CASSVASGIYEQYF. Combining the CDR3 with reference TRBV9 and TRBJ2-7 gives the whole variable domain DSGVTQTPKHLITATGQRVTLRCSPRSGDLSVYWYQQSLDQGLQFLIQYYNGEERAKGNILERFSAQQFPDLHSELNLSSLELGDSALYFCASSVASGIYEQYFGPGTRLTVT.

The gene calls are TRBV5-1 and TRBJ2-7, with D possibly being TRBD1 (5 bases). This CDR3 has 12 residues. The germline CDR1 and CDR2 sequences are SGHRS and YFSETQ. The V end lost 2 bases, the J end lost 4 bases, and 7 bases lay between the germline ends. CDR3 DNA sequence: TGCGCCAGCAGCTTAGGGGATTACGAGCAGTACTTC. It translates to CASSLGDYEQYF.

The CDR3 sequence: CASSFGKNEQFF. DNA of the CDR3: TGTGCCAGCAGTTTTGGCAAAAATGAGCAGTTCTTC. The chain employs TRBV27 and TRBJ2-1; no clear D gene. Germline V gene lookup returns CDR1 MNHEY and CDR2 SMNVEV (reference sequence). The CDR3 is 12 residues long. The ends were cut back, 3 bases at V and 7 bases at J, with 7 bases in the middle.

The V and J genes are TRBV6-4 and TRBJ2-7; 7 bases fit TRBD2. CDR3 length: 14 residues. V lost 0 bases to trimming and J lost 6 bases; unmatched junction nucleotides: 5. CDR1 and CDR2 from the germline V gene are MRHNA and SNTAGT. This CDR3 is CASSDSWASGEQYF. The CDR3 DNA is TGTGCCAGCAGTGACTCTTGGGCTAGCGGCGAGCAGTACTTC.

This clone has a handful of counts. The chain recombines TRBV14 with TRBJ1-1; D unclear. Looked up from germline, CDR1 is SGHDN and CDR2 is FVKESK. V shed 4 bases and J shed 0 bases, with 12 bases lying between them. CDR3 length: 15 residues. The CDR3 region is CASSPRGTLNTEAFF. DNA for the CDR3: TGTGCCAGCAGCCCGCGGGGAACCCTGAACACTGAAGCTTTCTTT.

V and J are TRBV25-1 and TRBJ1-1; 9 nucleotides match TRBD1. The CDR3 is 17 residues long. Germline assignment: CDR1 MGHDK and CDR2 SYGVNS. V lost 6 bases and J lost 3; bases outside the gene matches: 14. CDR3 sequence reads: CASRASRQGVGDTEAFF. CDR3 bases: TGTGCCAGCAGGGCAAGTAGACAGGGGGTAGGGGACACTGAAGCTTTCTTT.

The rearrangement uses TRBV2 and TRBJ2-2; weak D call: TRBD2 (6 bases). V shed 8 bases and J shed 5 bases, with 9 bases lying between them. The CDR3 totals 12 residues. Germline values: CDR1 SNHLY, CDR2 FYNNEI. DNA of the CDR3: TGTGCCAGCCTTAGCGGTACCGGGGAGCTGTTTTTT. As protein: CASLSGTGELFF. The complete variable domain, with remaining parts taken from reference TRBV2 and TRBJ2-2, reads EPEVTQTPSHQVTQMGQEVILRCVPISNHLYFYWYRQILGQKVEFLVSFYNNEISEKSEIFDDQFSVERPDGSNFTLKIRSTKLEDSAMYFCASLSGTGELFFGEGSRLTVL.

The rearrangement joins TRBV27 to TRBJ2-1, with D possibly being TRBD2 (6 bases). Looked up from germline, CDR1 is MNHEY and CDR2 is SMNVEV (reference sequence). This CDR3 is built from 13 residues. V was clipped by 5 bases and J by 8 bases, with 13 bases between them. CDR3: CASSPGTYDEQFF. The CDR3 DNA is TGTGCCAGCAGTCCAGGGACTTACGATGAGCAGTTCTTC.

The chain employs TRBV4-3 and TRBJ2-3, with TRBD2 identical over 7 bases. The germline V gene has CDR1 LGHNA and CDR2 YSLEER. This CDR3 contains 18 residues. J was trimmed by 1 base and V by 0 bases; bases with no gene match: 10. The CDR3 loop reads CASSQERGAGSGTDTQYF. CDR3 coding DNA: TGCGCCAGCAGCCAAGAGAGGGGAGCGGGAAGTGGCACAGATACGCAGTATTTT.

The CDR3 nucleotides are TGTGCCAGCAGGCGGACTAGCGGGACGGCTTTCAATGAGCAGTTCTTC. Translated: CASRRTSGTAFNEQFF. The J gene is TRBJ2-1, the V gene TRBV7-9, with 12 positions matching TRBD2. The length of the CDR3 is 16 residues. Germline V gene lookup returns CDR1 SEHNR and CDR2 FQNEAQ (reference sequence). Unmatched junction bases numbered 9, after V lost 6 bases and J lost 6 bases.

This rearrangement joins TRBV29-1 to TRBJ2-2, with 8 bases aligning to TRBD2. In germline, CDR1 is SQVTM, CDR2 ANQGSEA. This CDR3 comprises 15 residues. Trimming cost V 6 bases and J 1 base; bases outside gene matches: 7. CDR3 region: CSVGGLVLNTGELFF. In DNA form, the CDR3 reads TGCAGCGTGGGGGGACTAGTCTTGAACACCGGGGAGCTGTTTTTT.